These T cell receptor beta chains were read from a single sample in a study of beta chain features in type 1 diabetes. TCRdb's table, derived via immunoSEQ multiplex PCR, lists solely in-frame clones and lacks some. Counted here are 120,000 to 150,000 clones, 40% to 60% occurring once; the ten biggest clones make up under 0.45%. The sequenced sample was Tregs from blood. These receptor sequences come from a man aged 18 to 29 in good health. The CDR3 runs from the conserved cysteine through the conserved F or W.

>TRBV5-1|TRBJ2-1
CASSFQSTSGGLNEQFF
>TRBV29-1|TRBJ1-1
CSVEVTPSTEAFF
>TRBV27|TRBJ2-7
CASSRDRSSYEQYF
>TRBV28|TRBJ1-4
CASSPYNEKLFF
>TRBV9|TRBJ2-7
CASSVGALRTYEQYF
>TRBV28|TRBJ1-2
CASSAYPGQYGNYGYTF
>TRBV7-9|TRBJ1-2
CASSLNRFNYGYTF
>TRBV2|TRBJ2-7
CASSDGLAESYEQYF
>TRBV7-2|TRBJ1-1
CASSATGIGEAFF
>TRBV28|TRBJ2-1
CASSTQGRVASYNEQFF
>TRBV30|TRBJ1-2
CAWMGQGYGYTF
>TRBV7-9|TRBJ1-2
CASSYSGTGAIGGYTF
>TRBV7-2|TRBJ2-7
CASSLGGRQGAQQYF
>TRBV6-6|TRBJ1-2
CASGQDRGRGYTF
>TRBV7-9|TRBJ2-7
CASSSRQGTSEQYF
>TRBV5-1|TRBJ1-2
CASSFTGYGYTF
>TRBV7-2|TRBJ2-7
CASSHRSWGGGGDEQYF
>TRBV30|TRBJ2-3
CAWTHRRMVPDTQYF
>TRBV18|TRBJ1-3
CASSPGQSSGNTIYF
>TRBV5-1|TRBJ1-1
CASSLRTGPNTEAFF
>TRBV6-1|TRBJ1-2
CASEAQLQALYGYTF
>TRBV5-5|TRBJ1-1
CASSVSPGQGRPFF
>TRBV30|TRBJ2-7
CAWSGPQDWNYEQYF
>TRBV4-3|TRBJ2-3
CASSQEWRRTDTQYF
>TRBV7-9|TRBJ2-5
CASSSTTGPQETQYF
>TRBV6-6|TRBJ2-6
CASGSGHGANVLTF
>TRBV10-3|TRBJ2-1
CAIRDPGASYNEQFF
>TRBV20-1|TRBJ1-1
CSASGNAQAFF
>TRBV18|TRBJ1-1
CASYRQGNTEAFF
>TRBV19|TRBJ2-3
CASSLTGGEAQYF
>TRBV18|TRBJ1-6
CASSPQPQTNSPLHF
>TRBV5-1|TRBJ2-3
CASSLADTQYF
>TRBV5-6|TRBJ1-1
CASSLLQGAIDTEAFF
>TRBV7-6|TRBJ2-7
CASSLGRDEQYF
>TRBV5-1|TRBJ1-1
CASSSQVNTEAFF
>TRBV7-2|TRBJ1-2
CASSLAPGGGYTF
>TRBV7-9|TRBJ1-5
CASSRDYSNQPQHF
>TRBV4-3|TRBJ1-4
CASSQVGRGGEKLFF
>TRBV7-2|TRBJ2-3
CASSLQGLTPDTQYF
>TRBV19|TRBJ2-5
CATAQGGYEETQYF
>TRBV29-1|TRBJ2-7
CSVYPGTSGYEQYF
>TRBV5-6|TRBJ2-7
CASSLLQISYEQYF
>TRBV20-1|TRBJ2-7
CSANTKNEQYF
>TRBV6-6|TRBJ2-7
CASGRQANSYEQYF
>TRBV4-2|TRBJ2-6
CASSQSPFSGANVLTF
>TRBV28|TRBJ1-2
CASSFAQLHYGYTF
>TRBV6-5|TRBJ2-7
CASSTGGAYEQYF
>TRBV12-5|TRBJ2-3
CASGSVAGGSYTQYF
>TRBV9|TRBJ1-6
CASSLRTGWFSVSYNSPLHF
>TRBV28|TRBJ1-2
CASRSGGAGYTF
>TRBV27|TRBJ1-5
CASAQGINQPQHF
>TRBV29-1|TRBJ2-3
CSVEDRGRPDTQYF
>TRBV7-9|TRBJ2-1
CASSFLSGAPYNEQFF
>TRBV6-6|TRBJ2-5
CASRRRTRGWETQYF
>TRBV10-3|TRBJ2-7
CAISEGLANDYYEQYF
>TRBV7-8|TRBJ1-2
CASSSYGGFYGYTF
>TRBV28|TRBJ2-2
CASRGRFGELFF
>TRBV5-1|TRBJ2-1
CASSLEGLADNEQFF